A single sample is the source of the 11 T cell receptor beta chains below, sequenced in a study of T cells in Graves' hyperthyroidism and ophthalmopathy. The TCR beta CDR3 regions underwent amplification using RNA transcripts as the source. Primed by the HTBI set, a first-round RT-PCR was run on the TCR CDR3. In TCRdb, the multiplex PCR reads were re-called with MiXCR into one record per CDR3 protein. This table has over 300,000 distinct CDR3 sequences, about an eighth appearing once. What was sequenced was blood. These receptors were collected from a woman in her thirties or forties with Graves' ophthalmopathy.

This clonotype was detected once. V and J are TRBV19 and TRBJ2-2; D is unresolved. The CDR3 is 16 amino acids. The germline V gene encodes CDR1 LNHDA and CDR2 SQIVND (reference sequence). V was clipped by 6 bases and J by 0 bases, with 14 bases between them. The CDR3 region is CASRRGRSANTGELFF. The CDR3 DNA reads TGTGCCAGTAGGCGCGGTAGGTCAGCGAACACCGGGGAGCTGTTTTTT.

This clonotype was detected ten times or more. This CDR3 reads CASRPHPVAANYGYTF. In DNA form, the CDR3 reads TGTGCCAGCAGGCCCCATCCAGTGGCAGCTAACTATGGCTACACCTTC. The chain joins TRBV28 to TRBJ1-2, with unresolved D. The V gene's germline CDR1 is MDHEN and CDR2 SYDVKM. The CDR3 loop spans 16 amino acids. The V end was cut by 6 bases, the J end by 0 bases, with 17 bases between.

This clonotype was counted many times. The chain carries TRBV6-1 and TRBJ2-7; 10 bases are a match to TRBD2. Germline assignment: CDR1 MNHNS and CDR2 SASEGT. The CDR3 has 14 amino acids. The V and J ends lost 4 bases and 3 bases, in that order; junction bases with no gene match: 3. The CDR3 region has the DNA TGTGCCAGCAGTGGTAGCGGGGGGTTCTACGAGCAGTACTTC. Translating gives CASSGSGGFYEQYF.

This clonotype was recorded a few times. The genes are TRBV4-2 and TRBJ1-6; weak D call: TRBD1 (5 bases). CDR1 is LGHNA and CDR2 is YNFKEQ in the germline V gene. This CDR3 has 15 residues. Trimming removed 0 bases from V and 8 bases from J, with 11 bases in between. The CDR3 reads CASSQEGRRDSPLHF. CDR3 nucleotides: TGTGCCAGCAGCCAAGAGGGACGGCGGGATTCACCCCTCCACTTT.

This clonotype came up many times. The V and J genes are TRBV2 and TRBJ2-7; the match to TRBD2 covers 10 bases. Germline V gene sequence: CDR1 SNHLY, CDR2 FYNNEI. V was pared by 4 bases and J by 0 bases, with 6 bases of the junction left unmatched. The CDR3 is 16 amino acids. CDR3 in amino acids: CASSAELAGSSYEQYF. The CDR3 DNA sequence: TGTGCCAGCAGTGCCGAACTAGCGGGGAGCTCCTACGAGCAGTACTTC.

This clonotype has a count of ten or more. The chain has TRBV28 and TRBJ2-7, with 8 bases fitting TRBD2. The CDR3 length is 16 residues. Germline CDR1 reads MDHEN; CDR2 reads SYDVKM. The V segment lost 6 bases and the J segment 3 bases; nucleotides outside the gene matches: 13. Here the CDR3 reads CASSPSPGTRVYEQYF. The DNA of the CDR3 is TGTGCCAGCAGCCCGAGTCCCGGGACTAGAGTCTACGAGCAGTACTTC.

This clonotype was counted at least ten times. The chain has TRBV10-3 and TRBJ1-1, with 7 bases aligning to TRBD1. CDR1 and CDR2 from the germline V gene are ENHRY and SYGVKD. J was trimmed by 1 base and V by 5 bases; bases with no gene match: 4. The CDR3 runs 14 residues. The CDR3 nucleotides read TGTGCCATCAGTCCGGGACAGAGGAACACTGAAGCTTTCTTT. It encodes CAISPGQRNTEAFF.

This chain joins TRBV6-2 or TRBV6-3 and TRBJ2-5; D perhaps matches TRBD2 (5 bases). V lost 9 bases and J 13 bases, leaving 12 bases between the germline ends. This CDR3 region has 9 residues. CDR1 is MNHEY and CDR2 is SVGEGT in the germline V gene. CDR3 protein: CARTPRVYF. The CDR3 nucleotides are TGTGCCAGGACACCGCGGGTGTACTTC.

This clonotype came up many times. The J gene is TRBJ1-5, the V gene TRBV5-1; possible D gene TRBD1, 5 bases. The V end lost 4 bases, the J end lost 2 bases, and 13 bases lay between the germline ends. Per germline, CDR1 SGHRS and CDR2 YFSETQ. CDR3 size: 15 residues. CDR3 in DNA: TGCGCCAGCAGCGCGGGGGGTCAGGGCAATCAGCCCCAGCATTTT. It yields the protein CASSAGGQGNQPQHF.

The rearrangement links TRBV7-2 to TRBJ2-7; 7 nucleotides align to TRBD1. This CDR3 has 16 residues. Looked up from germline, CDR1 is SGHTA and CDR2 is FQGNSA. V trimming: 5 bases; J trimming: 1 base; junction bases outside the gene matches: 11. CDR3 DNA: TGTGCCAGCAGCCTTTCTACGGGACAGCCTTCCTACGAGCAGTACTTC. Amino acids: CASSLSTGQPSYEQYF. Combining the CDR3 with reference TRBV7-2 and TRBJ2-7 gives the whole variable domain GAGVSQSPSNKVTEKGKDVELRCDPISGHTALYWYRQSLGQGLEFLIYFQGNSAPDKSGLPSDRFSAERTGGSVSTLTIQRTQQEDSAVYLCASSLSTGQPSYEQYFGPGTRLTVT.

The chain joins TRBV28 to TRBJ1-4; D unclear. Trimming pared 2 bases from V and 8 bases from J, leaving 12 bases between. CDR1 and CDR2 from the germline V gene are MDHEN and SYDVKM. The CDR3 is made up of 14 amino acids. This CDR3 reads CASSLGLRGEKLFF. The CDR3 nucleotides are TGTGCCAGCAGTTTAGGCTTACGGGGAGAAAAACTGTTTTTT.